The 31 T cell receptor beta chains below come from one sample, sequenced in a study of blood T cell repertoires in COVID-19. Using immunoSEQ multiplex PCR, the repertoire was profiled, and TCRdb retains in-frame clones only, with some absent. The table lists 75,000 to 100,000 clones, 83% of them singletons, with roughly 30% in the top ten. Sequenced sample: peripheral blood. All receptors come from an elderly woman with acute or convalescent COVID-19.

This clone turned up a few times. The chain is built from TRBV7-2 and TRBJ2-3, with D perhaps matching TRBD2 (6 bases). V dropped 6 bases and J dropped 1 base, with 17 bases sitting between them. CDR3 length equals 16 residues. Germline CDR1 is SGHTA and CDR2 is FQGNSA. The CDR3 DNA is TGTGCCAGCAGATCCACCGGCGGGGTGGGCACAGATACGCAGTATTTT. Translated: CASRSTGGVGTDTQYF.

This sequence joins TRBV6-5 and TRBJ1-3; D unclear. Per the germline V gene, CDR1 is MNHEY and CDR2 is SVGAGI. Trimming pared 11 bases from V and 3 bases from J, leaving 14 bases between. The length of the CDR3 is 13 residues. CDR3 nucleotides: TGTGCCGCTCAAAGCGGACTTGGAAACACCATATATTTT. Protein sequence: CAAQSGLGNTIYF.

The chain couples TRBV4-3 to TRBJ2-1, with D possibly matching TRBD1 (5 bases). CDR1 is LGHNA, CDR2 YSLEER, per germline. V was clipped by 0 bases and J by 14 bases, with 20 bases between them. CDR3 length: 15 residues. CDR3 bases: TGCGCCAGCAGCCAAGATCAGGGCCTAATAAAGCTAGAGTTCTTC. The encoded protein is CASSQDQGLIKLEFF.

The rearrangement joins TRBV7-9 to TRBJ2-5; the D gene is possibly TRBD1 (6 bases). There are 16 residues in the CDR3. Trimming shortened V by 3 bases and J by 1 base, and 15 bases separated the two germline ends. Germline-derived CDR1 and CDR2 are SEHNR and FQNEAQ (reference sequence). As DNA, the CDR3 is TGTGCCAGCAGCTTGGACAGAAATTACCCCCAAGAGACCCAGTACTTC. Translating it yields CASSLDRNYPQETQYF.

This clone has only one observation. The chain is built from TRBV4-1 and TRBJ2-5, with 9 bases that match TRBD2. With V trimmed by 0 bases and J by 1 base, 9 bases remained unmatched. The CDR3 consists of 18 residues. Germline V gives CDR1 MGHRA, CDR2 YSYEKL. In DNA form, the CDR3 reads TGCGCCAGCAGCCAAGATCCCCGCCAGACTAGCGGCCAAGAGACCCAGTACTTC. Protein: CASSQDPRQTSGQETQYF.

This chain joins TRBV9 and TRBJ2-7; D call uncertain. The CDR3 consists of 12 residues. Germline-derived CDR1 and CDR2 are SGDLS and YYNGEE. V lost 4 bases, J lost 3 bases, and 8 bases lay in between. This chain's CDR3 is CASSPDNYEQYF. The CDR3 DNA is TGTGCCAGCAGCCCTGACAACTACGAGCAGTACTTC.

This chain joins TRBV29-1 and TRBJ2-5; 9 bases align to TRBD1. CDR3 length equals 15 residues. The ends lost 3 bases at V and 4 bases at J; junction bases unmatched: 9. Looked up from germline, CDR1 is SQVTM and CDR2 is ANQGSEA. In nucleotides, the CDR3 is TGCAGCGTTGAGGACAGGGGCTTATCTTTAGAGACCCAGTACTTC. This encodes CSVEDRGLSLETQYF.

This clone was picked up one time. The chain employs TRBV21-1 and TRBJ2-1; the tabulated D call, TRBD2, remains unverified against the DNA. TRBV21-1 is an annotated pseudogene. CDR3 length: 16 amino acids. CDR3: CASSAPGSGVGNEQFF. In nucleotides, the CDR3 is TGTGCCAGCAGCGCCCCCGGTAGCGGGGTGGGAAATGAGCAGTTCTTC.

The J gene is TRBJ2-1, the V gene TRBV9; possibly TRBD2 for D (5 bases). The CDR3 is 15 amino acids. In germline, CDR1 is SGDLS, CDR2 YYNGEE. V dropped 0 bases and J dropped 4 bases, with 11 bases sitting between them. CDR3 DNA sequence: TGTGCCAGCAGCGTAGACTGGACTTTATACAATGAGCAGTTCTTC. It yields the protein CASSVDWTLYNEQFF. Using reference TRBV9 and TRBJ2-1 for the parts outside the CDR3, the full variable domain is DSGVTQTPKHLITATGQRVTLRCSPRSGDLSVYWYQQSLDQGLQFLIQYYNGEERAKGNILERFSAQQFPDLHSELNLSSLELGDSALYFCASSVDWTLYNEQFFGPGTRLTVL.

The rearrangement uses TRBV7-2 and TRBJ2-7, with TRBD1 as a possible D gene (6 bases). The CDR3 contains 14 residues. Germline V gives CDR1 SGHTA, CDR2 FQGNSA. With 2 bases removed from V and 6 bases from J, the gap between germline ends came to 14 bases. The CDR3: CASSLSRGKGEQYF. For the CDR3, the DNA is TGTGCCAGCAGCTTATCTAGGGGGAAGGGCGAGCAGTACTTC.

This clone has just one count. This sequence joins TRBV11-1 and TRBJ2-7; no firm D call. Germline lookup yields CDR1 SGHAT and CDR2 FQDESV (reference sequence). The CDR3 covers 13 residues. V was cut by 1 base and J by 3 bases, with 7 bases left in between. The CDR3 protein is CASSLDPLYEQYF. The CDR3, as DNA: TGTGCCAGCAGCTTAGACCCACTCTACGAGCAGTACTTC.

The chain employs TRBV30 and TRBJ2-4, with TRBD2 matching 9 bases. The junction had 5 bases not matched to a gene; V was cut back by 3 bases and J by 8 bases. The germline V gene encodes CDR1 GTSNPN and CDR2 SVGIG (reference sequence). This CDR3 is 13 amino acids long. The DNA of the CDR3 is TGTGCCTGGAGGGTAGCGGGAGTCGACATTCAGTACTTC. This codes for CAWRVAGVDIQYF. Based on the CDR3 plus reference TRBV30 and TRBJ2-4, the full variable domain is SQTIHQWPATLVQPVGSPLSLECTVEGTSNPNLYWYRQAAGRGLQLLFYSVGIGQISSEVPQNLSASRPQDRQFILSSKKLLLSDSGFYLCAWRVAGVDIQYFGAGTRLSVL.

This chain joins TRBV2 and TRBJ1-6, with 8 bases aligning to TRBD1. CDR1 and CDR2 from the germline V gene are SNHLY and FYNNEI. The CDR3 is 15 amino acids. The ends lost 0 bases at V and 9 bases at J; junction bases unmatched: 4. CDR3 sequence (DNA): TGTGCCAGCAGTGAAGCCAGGCAGGGGGCTTCACCCCTCCACTTT. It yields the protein CASSEARQGASPLHF.

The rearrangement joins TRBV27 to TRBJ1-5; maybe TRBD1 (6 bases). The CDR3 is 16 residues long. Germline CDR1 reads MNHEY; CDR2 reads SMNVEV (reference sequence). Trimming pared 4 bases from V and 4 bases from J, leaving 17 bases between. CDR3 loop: CASSSLLGAGNQPQHF. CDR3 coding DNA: TGTGCCAGCAGTTCCCTATTGGGGGCCGGTAATCAGCCCCAGCATTTT.

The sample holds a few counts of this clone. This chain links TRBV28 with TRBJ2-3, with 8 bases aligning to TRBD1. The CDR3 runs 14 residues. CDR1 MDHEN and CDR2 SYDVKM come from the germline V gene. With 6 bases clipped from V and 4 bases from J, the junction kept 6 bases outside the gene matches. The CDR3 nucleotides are TGTGCCAGCAGCCGGACAGGGCGCCCAGATACGCAGTATTTT. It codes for CASSRTGRPDTQYF.

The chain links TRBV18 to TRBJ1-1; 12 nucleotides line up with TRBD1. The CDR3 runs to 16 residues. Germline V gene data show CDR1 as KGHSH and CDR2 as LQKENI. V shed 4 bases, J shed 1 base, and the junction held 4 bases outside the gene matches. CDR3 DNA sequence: TGTGCCAGCTCACTGGGACAGGGGGCTCAGAACACTGAAGCTTTCTTT. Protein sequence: CASSLGQGAQNTEAFF.

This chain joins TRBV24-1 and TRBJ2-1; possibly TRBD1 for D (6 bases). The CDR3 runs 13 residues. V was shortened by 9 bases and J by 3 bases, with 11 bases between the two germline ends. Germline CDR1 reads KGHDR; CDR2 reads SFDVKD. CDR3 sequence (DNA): TGTGCCACCTCCTCGGACAGCTACAATGAGCAGTTCTTC. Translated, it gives CATSSDSYNEQFF.

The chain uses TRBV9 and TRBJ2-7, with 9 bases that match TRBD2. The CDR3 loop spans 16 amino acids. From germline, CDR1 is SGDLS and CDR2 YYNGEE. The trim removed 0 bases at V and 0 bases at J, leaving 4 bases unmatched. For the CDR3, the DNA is TGTGCCAGCAGCGTAGGACTAGCGGCGAGCTCCTACGAGCAGTACTTC. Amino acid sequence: CASSVGLAASSYEQYF. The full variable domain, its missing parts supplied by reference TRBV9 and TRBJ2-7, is DSGVTQTPKHLITATGQRVTLRCSPRSGDLSVYWYQQSLDQGLQFLIQYYNGEERAKGNILERFSAQQFPDLHSELNLSSLELGDSALYFCASSVGLAASSYEQYFGPGTRLTVT.

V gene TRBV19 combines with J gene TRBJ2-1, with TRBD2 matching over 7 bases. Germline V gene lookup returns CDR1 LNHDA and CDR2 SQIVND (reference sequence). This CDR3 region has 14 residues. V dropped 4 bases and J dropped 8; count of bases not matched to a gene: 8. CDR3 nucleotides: TGTGCCAGTAGTACGGCGGGAGTTTTCCATGAGCAGTTCTTC. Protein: CASSTAGVFHEQFF.

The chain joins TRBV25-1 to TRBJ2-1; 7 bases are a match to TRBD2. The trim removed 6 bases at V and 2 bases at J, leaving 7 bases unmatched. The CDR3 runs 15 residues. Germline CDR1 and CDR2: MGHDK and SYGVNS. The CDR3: CASSVGGKPYNEQFF. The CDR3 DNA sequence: TGTGCCAGCAGCGTGGGGGGGAAGCCCTACAATGAGCAGTTCTTC. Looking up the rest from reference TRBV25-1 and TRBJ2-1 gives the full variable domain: EADIYQTPRYLVIGTGKKITLECSQTMGHDKMYWYQQDPGMELHLIHYSYGVNSTEKGDLSSESTVSRIRTEHFPLTLESARPSHTSQYLCASSVGGKPYNEQFFGPGTRLTVL.

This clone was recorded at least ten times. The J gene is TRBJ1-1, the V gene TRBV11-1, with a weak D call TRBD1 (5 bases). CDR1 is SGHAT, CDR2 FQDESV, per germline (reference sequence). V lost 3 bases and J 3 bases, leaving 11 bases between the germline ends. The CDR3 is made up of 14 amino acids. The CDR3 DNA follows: TGTGCCAGCAGCTTGCAGGGAGGGGACACTGAAGCTTTCTTT. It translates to CASSLQGGDTEAFF.

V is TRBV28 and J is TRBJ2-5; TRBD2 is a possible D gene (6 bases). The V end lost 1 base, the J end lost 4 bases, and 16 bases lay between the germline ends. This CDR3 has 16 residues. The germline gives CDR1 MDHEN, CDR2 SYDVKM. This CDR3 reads CASSLLLGAGGETQYF. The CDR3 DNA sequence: TGTGCCAGCAGTTTATTGTTAGGGGCCGGGGGAGAGACCCAGTACTTC.

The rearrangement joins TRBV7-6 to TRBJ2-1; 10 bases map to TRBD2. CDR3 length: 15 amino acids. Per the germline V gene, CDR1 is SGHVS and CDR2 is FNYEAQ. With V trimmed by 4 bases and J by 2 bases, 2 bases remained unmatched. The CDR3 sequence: CASSYGTSAYNEQFF. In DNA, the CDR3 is TGTGCCAGCAGCTATGGGACTAGCGCCTACAATGAGCAGTTCTTC.

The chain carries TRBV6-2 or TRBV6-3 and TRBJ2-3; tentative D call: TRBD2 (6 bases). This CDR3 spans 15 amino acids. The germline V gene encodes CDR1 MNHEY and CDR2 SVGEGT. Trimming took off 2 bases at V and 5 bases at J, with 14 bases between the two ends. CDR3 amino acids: CASSYEGSGEDTQYF. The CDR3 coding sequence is TGTGCCAGCAGTTACGAAGGATCGGGAGAAGATACGCAGTATTTT.

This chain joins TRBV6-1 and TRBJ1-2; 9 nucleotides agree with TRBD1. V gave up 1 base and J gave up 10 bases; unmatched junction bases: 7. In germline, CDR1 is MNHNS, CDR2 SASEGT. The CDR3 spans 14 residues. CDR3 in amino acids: CASSEVWTGVAYTF. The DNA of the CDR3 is TGTGCCAGCAGTGAAGTGTGGACAGGGGTGGCCTACACCTTC.

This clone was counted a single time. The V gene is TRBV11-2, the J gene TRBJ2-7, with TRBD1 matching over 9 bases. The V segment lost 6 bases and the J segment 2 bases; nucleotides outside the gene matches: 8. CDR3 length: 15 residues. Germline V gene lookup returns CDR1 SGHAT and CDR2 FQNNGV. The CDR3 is CASRVQGAIAYEQYF. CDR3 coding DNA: TGTGCCAGCAGGGTACAGGGGGCGATAGCCTACGAGCAGTACTTC.

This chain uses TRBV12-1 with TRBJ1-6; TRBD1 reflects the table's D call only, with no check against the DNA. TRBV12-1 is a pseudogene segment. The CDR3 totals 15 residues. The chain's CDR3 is CASSPRTGRNSPLHF. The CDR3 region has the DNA TGTGCCAGCAGCCCTAGGACAGGGAGAAATTCACCCCTCCACTTT.

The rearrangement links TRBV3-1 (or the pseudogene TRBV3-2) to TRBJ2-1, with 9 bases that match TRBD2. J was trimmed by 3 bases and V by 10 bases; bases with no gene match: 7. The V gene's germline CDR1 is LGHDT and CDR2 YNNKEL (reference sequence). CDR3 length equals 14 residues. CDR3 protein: CATGREGLYNEQFF. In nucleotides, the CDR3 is TGTGCCACCGGGCGGGAGGGCCTCTACAATGAGCAGTTCTTC.

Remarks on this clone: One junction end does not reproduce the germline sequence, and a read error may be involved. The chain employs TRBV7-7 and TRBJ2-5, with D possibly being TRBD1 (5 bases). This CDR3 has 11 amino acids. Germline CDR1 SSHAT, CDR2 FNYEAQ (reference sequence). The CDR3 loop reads CASSPGETQYF. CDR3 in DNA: TGTGCTAGCAGCCCAGGGGAGACCCAGTACTTC.

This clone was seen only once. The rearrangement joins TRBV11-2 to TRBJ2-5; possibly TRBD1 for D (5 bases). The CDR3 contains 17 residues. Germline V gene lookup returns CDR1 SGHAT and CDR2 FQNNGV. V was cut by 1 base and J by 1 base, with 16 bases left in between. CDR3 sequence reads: CASSLGLVGAFQETQYF. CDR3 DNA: TGTGCCAGCAGCTTAGGGCTGGTTGGGGCTTTCCAAGAGACCCAGTACTTC.

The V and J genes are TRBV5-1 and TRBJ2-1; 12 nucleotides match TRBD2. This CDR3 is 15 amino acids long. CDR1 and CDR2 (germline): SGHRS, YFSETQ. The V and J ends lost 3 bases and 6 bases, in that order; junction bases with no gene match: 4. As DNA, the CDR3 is TGCGCCAGCAGCTCTGGACTAGCGGGGATCAATGAGCAGTTCTTC. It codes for CASSSGLAGINEQFF.